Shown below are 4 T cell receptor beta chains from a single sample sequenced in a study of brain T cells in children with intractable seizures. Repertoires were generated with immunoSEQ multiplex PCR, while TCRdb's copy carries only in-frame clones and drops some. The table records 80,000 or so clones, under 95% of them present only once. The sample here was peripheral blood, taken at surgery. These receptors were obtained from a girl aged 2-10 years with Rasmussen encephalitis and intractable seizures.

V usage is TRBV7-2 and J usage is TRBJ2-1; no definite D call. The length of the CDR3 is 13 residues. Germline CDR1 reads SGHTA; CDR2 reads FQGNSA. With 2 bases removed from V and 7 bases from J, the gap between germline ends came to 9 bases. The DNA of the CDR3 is TGTGCCAGCAGCTTAAAAGTGGGAAATGAGCAGTTCTTC. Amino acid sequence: CASSLKVGNEQFF.

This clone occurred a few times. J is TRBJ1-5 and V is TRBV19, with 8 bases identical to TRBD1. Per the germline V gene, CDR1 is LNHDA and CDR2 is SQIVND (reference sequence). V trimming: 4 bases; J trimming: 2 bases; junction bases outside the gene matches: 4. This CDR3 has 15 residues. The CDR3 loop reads CASSTPGQGNQPQHF. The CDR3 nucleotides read TGTGCCAGTAGTACGCCGGGACAGGGCAATCAGCCCCAGCATTTT. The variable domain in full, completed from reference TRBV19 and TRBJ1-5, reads DGGITQSPKYLFRKEGQNVTLSCEQNLNHDAMYWYRQDPGQGLRLIYYSQIVNDFQKGDIAEGYSVSREKKESFPLTVTSAQKNPTAFYLCASSTPGQGNQPQHFGDGTRLSIL.

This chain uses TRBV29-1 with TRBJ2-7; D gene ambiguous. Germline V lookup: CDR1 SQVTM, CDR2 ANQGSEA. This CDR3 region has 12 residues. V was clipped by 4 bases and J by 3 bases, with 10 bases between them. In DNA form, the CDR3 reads TGCAGCGTTGTCAGGATAGGCTACGAGCAGTACTTC. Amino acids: CSVVRIGYEQYF.

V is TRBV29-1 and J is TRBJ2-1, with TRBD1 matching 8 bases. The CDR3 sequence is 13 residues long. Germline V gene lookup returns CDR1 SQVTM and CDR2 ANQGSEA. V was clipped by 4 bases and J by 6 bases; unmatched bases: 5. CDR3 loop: CSVATGVINEQFF. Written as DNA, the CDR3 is TGCAGCGTTGCGACAGGGGTCATCAATGAGCAGTTCTTC.